This TCR beta chain emerged from a study of T cells in Graves' hyperthyroidism and ophthalmopathy. Germline CDR1 is SGHAT and CDR2 is FQNNGV. V gave up 0 bases and J gave up 3 bases, with 5 bases separating them. CDR3 length: 13 amino acids. From RNA transcripts, TCR beta CDR3 regions were amplified. Primed by the HTBI set, a first-round RT-PCR was run on the TCR CDR3. Each CDR3 protein gets one entry after TCRdb re-called the multiplex PCR reads with MiXCR. The repertoire holds about 59,000 distinct CDR3 sequences, with roughly 50% as singletons. The receptor was derived from a woman aged 60-70 years with Graves' ophthalmopathy. The chain is built from TRBV11-2 and TRBJ1-1; the D is unclear. Sequences were obtained from blood. CDR3 sequence: CASSLERDTEAFF. The CDR3 DNA reads TGTGCCAGCAGCTTAGAGAGGGACACTGAAGCTTTCTTT. The whole variable domain, remainder taken from reference TRBV11-2 and TRBJ1-1, is EAGVAQSPRYKIIEKRQSVAFWCNPISGHATLYWYQQILGQGPKLLIQFQNNGVVDDSQLPKDRFSAERLKGVDSTLKIQPAKLEDSAVYLCASSLERDTEAFFGQGTRLTVV.